This T cell receptor (beta chain) comes out of a study of shared clonotypes between healthy human individuals. The study's findings and limits: Only blood underwent sampling, and tissue repertoires likely differ. A few donors shared 5% to 5.5% of their naive CD4 clonotypes.

Germline loops: CDR1 MRHNA, CDR2 SNTAGT. V was pared by 4 bases and J by 4 bases, with 10 bases between. The CDR3 sequence is 13 residues long. Sequencing used immunoSEQ multiplex PCR; TCRdb keeps in-frame clones, though not all of them. The table records 2 million to 2.5 million clones, approximately 95% of them present only once. Details on this clone: Its antigen is unknown.

This sequence was found in a man aged 18 to 29 in good health. Some clones in this sample may be carry-over from other donors' samples. The J gene is TRBJ1-1, the V gene TRBV6-4; no definite D call. The sequencing sample was made of naive CD4+ T cells from PBMCs. Subset meaning: CD45RA+ positively selected. The CDR3 spells CASSVLRGTEAFF. The CDR3 DNA sequence: TGTGCCAGCAGTGTCCTCCGGGGCACTGAAGCTTTCTTT.